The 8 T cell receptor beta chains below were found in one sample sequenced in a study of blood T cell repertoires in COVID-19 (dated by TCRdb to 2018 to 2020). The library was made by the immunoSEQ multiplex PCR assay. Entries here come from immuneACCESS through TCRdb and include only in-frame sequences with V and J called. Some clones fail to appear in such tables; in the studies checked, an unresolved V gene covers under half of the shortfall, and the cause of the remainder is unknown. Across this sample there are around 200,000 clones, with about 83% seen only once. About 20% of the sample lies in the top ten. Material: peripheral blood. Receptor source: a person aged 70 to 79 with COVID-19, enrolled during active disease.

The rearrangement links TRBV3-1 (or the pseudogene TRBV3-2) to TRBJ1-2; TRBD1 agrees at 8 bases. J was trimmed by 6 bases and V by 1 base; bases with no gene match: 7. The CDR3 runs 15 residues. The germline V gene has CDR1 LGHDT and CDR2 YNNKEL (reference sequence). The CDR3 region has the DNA TGTGCCAGCAGCCAAGTTCGGACAGGGAAGGATGGCTACACCTTC. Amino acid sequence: CASSQVRTGKDGYTF.

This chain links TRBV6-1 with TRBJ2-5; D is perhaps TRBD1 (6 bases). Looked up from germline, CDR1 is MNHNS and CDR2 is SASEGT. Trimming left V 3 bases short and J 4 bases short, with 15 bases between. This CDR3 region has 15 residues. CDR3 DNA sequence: TGTGCCAGCAGTGAGATGACAGGCCGCGGAGAGACCCAGTACTTC. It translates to CASSEMTGRGETQYF.

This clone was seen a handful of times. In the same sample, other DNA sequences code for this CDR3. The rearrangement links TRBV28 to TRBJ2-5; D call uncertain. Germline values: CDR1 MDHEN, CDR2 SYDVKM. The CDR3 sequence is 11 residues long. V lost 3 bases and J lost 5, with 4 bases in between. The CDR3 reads CASSFRETQYF. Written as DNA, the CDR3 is TGTGCCAGCAGTTTTCGGGAGACCCAGTACTTC.

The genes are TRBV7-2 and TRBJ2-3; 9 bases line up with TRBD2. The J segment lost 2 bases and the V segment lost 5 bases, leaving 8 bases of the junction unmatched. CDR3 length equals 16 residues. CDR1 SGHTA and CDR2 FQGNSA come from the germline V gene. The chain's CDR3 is CASSRPSGIDTDTQYF. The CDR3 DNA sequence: TGTGCCAGCAGCCGCCCTAGCGGGATAGACACAGATACGCAGTATTTT.

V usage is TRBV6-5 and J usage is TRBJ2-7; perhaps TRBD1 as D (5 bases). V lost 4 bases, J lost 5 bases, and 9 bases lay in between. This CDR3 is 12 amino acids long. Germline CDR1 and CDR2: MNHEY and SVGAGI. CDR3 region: CASSSKGDEQYF. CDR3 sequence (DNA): TGTGCCAGCAGTTCGAAAGGGGACGAGCAGTACTTC.

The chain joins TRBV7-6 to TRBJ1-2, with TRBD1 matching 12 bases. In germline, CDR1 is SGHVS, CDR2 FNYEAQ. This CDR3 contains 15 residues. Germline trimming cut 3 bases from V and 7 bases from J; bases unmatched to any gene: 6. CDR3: CASSFGGTGGGGYTF. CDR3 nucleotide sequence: TGTGCCAGCAGCTTCGGCGGGACAGGGGGCGGTGGCTACACCTTC.

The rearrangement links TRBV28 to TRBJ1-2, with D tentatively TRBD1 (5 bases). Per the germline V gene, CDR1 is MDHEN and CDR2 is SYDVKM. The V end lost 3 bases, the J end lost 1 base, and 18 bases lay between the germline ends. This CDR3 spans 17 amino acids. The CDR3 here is CASSFVDSRKVNYGYTF. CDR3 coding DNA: TGTGCCAGCAGTTTCGTCGACAGCCGAAAAGTTAACTATGGCTACACCTTC.

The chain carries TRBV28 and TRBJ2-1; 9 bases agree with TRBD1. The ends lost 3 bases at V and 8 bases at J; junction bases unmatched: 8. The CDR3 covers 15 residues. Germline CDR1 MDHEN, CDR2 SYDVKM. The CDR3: CASSLGGQGIDEQFF. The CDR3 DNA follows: TGTGCCAGCAGTTTGGGAGGACAGGGGATCGATGAGCAGTTCTTC.